These 12 T cell receptor beta chains originate from one sample sequenced in a study of cytomegalovirus exposure and HLA in healthy donors. PCR primers comprised 60 Vbeta and 13 Jbeta primers. Sequencing used immunoSEQ multiplex PCR; TCRdb keeps in-frame clones, though not all of them. The sample holds under 150,000 clones. The specimen sequenced was PBMCs. Receptors were obtained from a woman aged 35 to 49 in good health and CMV-seronegative.

The chain recombines TRBV5-6 with TRBJ2-5; 7 bases are shared with TRBD2. The CDR3 covers 16 residues. V lost 4 bases and J lost 0; bases outside the gene matches: 9. CDR1 is SGHDT and CDR2 is YYEEEE in the germline V gene. This chain's CDR3 is CASSVRAGTYQETQYF. The CDR3 DNA reads as TGTGCCAGCAGCGTTCGAGCGGGAACGTACCAAGAGACCCAGTACTTC.

The rearrangement links TRBV15 to TRBJ1-4; unclear D gene. Germline V lookup: CDR1 LNHNV, CDR2 YYDKDF (reference sequence). V lost 5 bases and J 13 bases, leaving 11 bases between the germline ends. The CDR3 has 11 residues. The CDR3 DNA follows: TGTGCCACCAGCCTCGGAGGGCGACTGTTTTTT. This codes for CATSLGGRLFF.

The genes are TRBV5-1 and TRBJ1-5; possibly TRBD1 for D (6 bases). This CDR3 is 16 amino acids long. The V gene lost 3 bases and the J gene lost 0 bases, with 13 bases spanning the gap. Germline CDR1 and CDR2: SGHRS and YFSETQ. The CDR3 here is CASSWGTPYSNQPQHF. The DNA for the CDR3 is TGCGCCAGCAGCTGGGGGACACCTTATAGCAATCAGCCCCAGCATTTT.

The J gene is TRBJ2-3, the V gene TRBV7-2; D possibly corresponds to TRBD2 (5 bases). CDR1 and CDR2 from the germline V gene are SGHTA and FQGNSA. This CDR3 region has 12 residues. V lost 5 bases to trimming and J lost 6 bases, with 9 bases between them. CDR3 nucleotide sequence: TGTGCCAGCAGCCCGGTAGCGGATACGCAGTATTTT. It is translated as CASSPVADTQYF.

The rearrangement uses TRBV7-9 and TRBJ1-1, with 10 bases fitting TRBD1. The CDR3 sequence is 16 residues long. The V gene end was trimmed by 4 bases and the J gene end by 6 bases; junction bases not matched to a gene: 11. CDR1 is SEHNR and CDR2 is FQNEAQ in the germline V gene (reference sequence). DNA of the CDR3: TGTGCCAGCAGCTCTCTCTTAGGACAGGGGGTTGCTGAAGCTTTCTTT. Its protein product is CASSSLLGQGVAEAFF.

The rearrangement uses TRBV28 and TRBJ2-7, with 8 bases aligning to TRBD2. The CDR3 is made up of 14 amino acids. The junction had 5 bases not matched to a gene; V was cut back by 7 bases and J by 0 bases. CDR1 MDHEN and CDR2 SYDVKM come from the germline V gene. CDR3 bases: TGTGCCAGCACTTCGGGGGGGGTCTCCTACGAGCAGTACTTC. Its protein is CASTSGGVSYEQYF. Full variable domain (missing parts from reference TRBV28 and TRBJ2-7): DVKVTQSSRYLVKRTGEKVFLECVQDMDHENMFWYRQDPGLGLRLIYFSYDVKMKEKGDIPEGYSVSREKKERFSLILESASTNQTSMYLCASTSGGVSYEQYFGPGTRLTVT.

The rearrangement uses TRBV7-2 and TRBJ1-5; 8 bases match TRBD1. Losses at the gene ends were 3 bases for V and 1 base for J; bases not matched to a gene: 2. The CDR3 length is 15 residues. CDR1 SGHTA and CDR2 FQGNSA come from the germline V gene. Written as DNA, the CDR3 is TGTGCCAGCAGCTTGGACAGGGCCAGCAATCAGCCCCAGCATTTT. It encodes CASSLDRASNQPQHF.

The V and J genes are TRBV18 and TRBJ1-5; D uncertain. This CDR3 has 13 residues. Germline assignment: CDR1 KGHSH and CDR2 LQKENI. V gave up 0 bases and J gave up 8 bases, with 8 bases separating them. In DNA, the CDR3 is TGTGCCAGCTCACCACCGACCGGGGAGCCCCAGCATTTT. Its translation is CASSPPTGEPQHF.

This chain connects TRBV2 to TRBJ2-3; 14 bases match TRBD2. The CDR3 is 16 amino acids. Looked up from germline, CDR1 is SNHLY and CDR2 is FYNNEI. V lost 6 bases to trimming and J lost 4 bases; unmatched junction nucleotides: 6. The CDR3 DNA is TGTGCCAGCAGACACCCGACTAGCGGGGGGGCAGATACGCAGTATTTT. Its protein is CASRHPTSGGADTQYF.

The rearrangement uses TRBV4-2 and TRBJ1-2; D possibly corresponds to TRBD1 (5 bases). Per the germline V gene, CDR1 is LGHNA and CDR2 is YNFKEQ. Trimming cost V 0 bases and J 4 bases, with 12 bases left between them. The CDR3 consists of 15 residues. The CDR3 spells CASSQEWGTRYGYTF. The CDR3 region has the DNA TGTGCCAGCAGCCAAGAATGGGGGACTCGCTATGGCTACACCTTC.

The chain couples TRBV27 to TRBJ2-7, with D unclear. Germline V lookup: CDR1 MNHEY, CDR2 SMNVEV (reference sequence). Trimming shortened V by 0 bases and J by 5 bases, and 11 bases separated the two germline ends. This CDR3 has 14 residues. The CDR3 protein is CASSLSPGRHEQYF. The CDR3 DNA reads as TGTGCCAGCAGTTTATCGCCGGGTCGCCACGAGCAGTACTTC.

CDR3 loop: CASSLAIDSYYGYTF. As DNA, the CDR3 is TGTGCCAGCAGCTTGGCCATAGACAGCTACTATGGCTACACCTTC. The chain joins TRBV5-4 to TRBJ1-2; tentatively, D is TRBD1 (5 bases). The CDR3 length is 15 residues. Germline CDR1 SGHNT, CDR2 YYREEE (reference sequence). Between the trimmed V and J ends, which lost 0 bases and 3 bases, there was a span of 12 bases. Using reference TRBV5-4 and TRBJ1-2 for the parts outside the CDR3, the full variable domain is ETGVTQSPTHLIKTRGQQVTLRCSSQSGHNTVSWYQQALGQGPQFIFQYYREEENGRGNFPPRFSGLQFPNYSSELNVNALELDDSALYLCASSLAIDSYYGYTFGSGTRLTVV.